These T cell receptor beta chains were read from a single sample in a study of T cell responses to AZD1222 COVID-19 vaccine. Assay: immunoSEQ multiplex PCR; the TCRdb copy retains only in-frame clones and omits some. The sample holds more than 100,000 clones, about 91% seen once. The sample was peripheral blood, taken 28 days after the second AZD1222 dose. The origin of the receptors is an adult who received the AZD1222 COVID-19 vaccine. CDR3s include the opening cysteine and the closing phenylalanine or tryptophan. Each record gives: V gene, CDR3 length, J gene, clone size, D gene, CDR3 protein, CDR3 DNA. D genes are given only for firm matches. Only some rows state a clone size, as once, few, many or a class for expanded clones.

v_gene: TRBV6-6; len: 14; j_gene: TRBJ1-5; abundance: .; d_gene: .; CDR3aa: CASGPQGSNQPQHF; CDR3nt: TGTGCCAGCGGGCCCCAGGGGAGCAATCAGCCCCAGCATTTT
v_gene: TRBV6-2/TRBV6-3; len: 11; j_gene: TRBJ2-1; abundance: .; d_gene: .; CDR3aa: CASSRHNEQFF; CDR3nt: TGTGCCAGCAGCCGCCACAATGAGCAGTTCTTC
v_gene: TRBV5-1; len: 14; j_gene: TRBJ1-3; abundance: once; d_gene: TRBD1; CDR3aa: CASSSTGAGNTIYF; CDR3nt: TGCGCCAGCAGCTCGACAGGGGCTGGAAACACCATATATTTT
v_gene: TRBV6-5; len: 15; j_gene: TRBJ2-1; abundance: .; d_gene: TRBD2; CDR3aa: CASSSQPGLPNEQFF; CDR3nt: TGTGCCAGCAGTTCCCAACCGGGACTACCTAATGAGCAGTTCTTC
v_gene: TRBV5-1; len: 15; j_gene: TRBJ1-6; abundance: .; d_gene: .; CDR3aa: CASSPRDTYNSPLHF; CDR3nt: TGCGCCAGCAGCCCTCGGGACACCTATAATTCACCCCTCCACTTT
v_gene: TRBV6-2/TRBV6-3; len: 11; j_gene: TRBJ1-2; abundance: .; d_gene: .; CDR3aa: CASSTHNGYTF; CDR3nt: TGTGCCAGCAGCACTCATAATGGCTACACCTTC
v_gene: TRBV2; len: 10; j_gene: TRBJ2-5; abundance: .; d_gene: .; CDR3aa: CASSYRAQYF; CDR3nt: TGTGCCAGCAGCTATAGGGCCCAGTACTTC
v_gene: TRBV6-5; len: 16; j_gene: TRBJ1-6; abundance: .; d_gene: TRBD1; CDR3aa: CASSYTRDRGNSPLHF; CDR3nt: TGTGCCAGCAGTTACACCAGAGACAGGGGAAATTCACCCCTCCACTTT
v_gene: TRBV5-5; len: 15; j_gene: TRBJ2-2; abundance: .; d_gene: .; CDR3aa: CASSLGQTYTGELFF; CDR3nt: TGTGCCAGCAGCTTGGGGCAGACCTACACCGGGGAGCTGTTTTTT
v_gene: TRBV5-6; len: 15; j_gene: TRBJ2-3; abundance: .; d_gene: .; CDR3aa: CASSFSAGVTDTQYF; CDR3nt: TGTGCCAGCAGCTTTTCGGCAGGGGTAACAGATACGCAGTATTTT
v_gene: TRBV12-3/TRBV12-4; len: 13; j_gene: TRBJ2-5; abundance: .; d_gene: .; CDR3aa: CASSLGRVETQYF; CDR3nt: TGTGCCAGCAGTTTAGGCAGGGTTGAGACCCAGTACTTC
v_gene: TRBV27; len: 15; j_gene: TRBJ1-5; abundance: few; d_gene: .; CDR3aa: CASISGQYSNQPQHF; CDR3nt: TGTGCCAGCATTTCCGGACAGTATAGCAATCAGCCCCAGCATTTT
v_gene: TRBV18; len: 14; j_gene: TRBJ1-3; abundance: once; d_gene: .; CDR3aa: CASSPPRDTHTIYF; CDR3nt: TGTGCCAGCTCACCGCCTAGGGATACGCACACCATATATTTT
v_gene: TRBV12-5; len: 13; j_gene: TRBJ1-2; abundance: .; d_gene: .; CDR3aa: CASGPDSQEGYTF; CDR3nt: TGTGCTAGTGGTCCGGATTCTCAAGAAGGCTACACCTTC
v_gene: TRBV4-1; len: 15; j_gene: TRBJ1-5; abundance: .; d_gene: .; CDR3aa: CASSQLGRGDQPQHF; CDR3nt: TGCGCCAGCAGCCAGTTGGGAAGGGGCGATCAGCCCCAGCATTTT
v_gene: TRBV2; len: 13; j_gene: TRBJ2-1; abundance: few; d_gene: .; CDR3aa: CASSEWFDNEQFF; CDR3nt: TGTGCCAGCAGTGAATGGTTTGACAATGAGCAGTTCTTC
v_gene: TRBV7-9; len: 14; j_gene: TRBJ2-2; abundance: .; d_gene: .; CDR3aa: CATDEDVNTGELFF; CDR3nt: TGTGCCACCGACGAGGACGTAAACACCGGGGAGCTGTTTTTT
v_gene: TRBV30; len: 14; j_gene: TRBJ1-6; abundance: .; d_gene: .; CDR3aa: CAWRREVFISPLHF; CDR3nt: TGTGCCTGGAGACGGGAGGTCTTTATTTCACCCCTCCACTTT
v_gene: TRBV7-9; len: 14; j_gene: TRBJ1-2; abundance: once; d_gene: .; CDR3aa: CASSLAGVAYGYTF; CDR3nt: TGTGCCAGCAGCTTAGCGGGGGTTGCCTATGGCTACACCTTC
v_gene: TRBV9; len: 15; j_gene: TRBJ2-1; abundance: once; d_gene: .; CDR3aa: CASSVASGTLNEQFF; CDR3nt: TGTGCCAGCAGCGTAGCGTCGGGGACCTTAAATGAGCAGTTCTTC
v_gene: TRBV27; len: 14; j_gene: TRBJ1-6; abundance: .; d_gene: .; CDR3aa: CASSSGRSNSPLHF; CDR3nt: TGTGCCAGCAGTTCCGGGAGGAGCAATTCACCCCTCCACTTT
v_gene: TRBV29-1; len: 13; j_gene: TRBJ1-5; abundance: .; d_gene: .; CDR3aa: CSVAAGRNQPQHF; CDR3nt: TGCAGCGTTGCCGCAGGTCGCAATCAGCCCCAGCATTTT
v_gene: TRBV24-1; len: 13; j_gene: TRBJ1-2; abundance: .; d_gene: TRBD1; CDR3aa: CATQDRGNYGYTF; CDR3nt: TGTGCCACTCAGGACAGGGGGAACTATGGCTACACCTTC